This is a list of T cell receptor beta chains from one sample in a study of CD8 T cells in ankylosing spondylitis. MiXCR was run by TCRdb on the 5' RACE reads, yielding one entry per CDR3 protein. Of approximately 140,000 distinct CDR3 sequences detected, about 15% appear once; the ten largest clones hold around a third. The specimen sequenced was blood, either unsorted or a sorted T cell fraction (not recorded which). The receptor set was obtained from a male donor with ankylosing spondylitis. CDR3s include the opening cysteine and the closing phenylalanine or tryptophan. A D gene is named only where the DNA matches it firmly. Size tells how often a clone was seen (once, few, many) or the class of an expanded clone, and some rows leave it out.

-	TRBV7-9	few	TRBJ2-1	TGTGCCAGCAGCCTCGGCGGGGCTAGGAGCTCCTACAATGAGCAGTTCTTC	CASSLGGARSSYNEQFF
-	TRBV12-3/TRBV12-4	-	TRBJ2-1	TGTGCCAGCAGTTTGACGGGAGCCTACAATGAGCAGTTCTTC	CASSLTGAYNEQFF
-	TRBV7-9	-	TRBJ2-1	TGTGCCAGCAGCTTAAGGGGGGGGTTTTACAATGAGCAGTTCTTC	CASSLRGGFYNEQFF
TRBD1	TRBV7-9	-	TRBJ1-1	TGTGCCAGCAGCACCAGACCACACGGGACAGGTGAAGCTTTCTTT	CASSTRPHGTGEAFF
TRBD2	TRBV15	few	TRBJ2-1	TGTGCCACCAGCAGAGCGGCCCCTATAGCGGGAGTGGGCAATGAGCAGTTCTTC	CATSRAAPIAGVGNEQFF
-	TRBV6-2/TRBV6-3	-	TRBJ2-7	TGTGCCAGCACCAAAGGGGGAACTTCCTACGAGCAGTACTTC	CASTKGGTSYEQYF
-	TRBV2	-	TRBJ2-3	TGTGCCAGCAGTGGAGCTGATACGCAGTATTTT	CASSGADTQYF
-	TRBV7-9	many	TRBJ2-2	TGTGCCAGCAGCTATCAGGGCATAGTCTTCCCCGGGGAGCTGTTTTTT	CASSYQGIVFPGELFF
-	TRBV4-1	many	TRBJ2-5	TGCGCCAGCAGCCAAGGACGAGAGACCCAGTACTTC	CASSQGRETQYF
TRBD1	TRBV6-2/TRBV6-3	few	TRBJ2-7	TGTGCCAGCAGTTACTTCGACAGGGGAGTCTACGAGCAGTACTTC	CASSYFDRGVYEQYF
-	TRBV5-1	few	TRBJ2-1	TGCGCCAGCAGCTTGATCGGGTACAATGAGCAGTTCTTC	CASSLIGYNEQFF
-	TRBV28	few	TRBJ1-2	TGTGCCAGCAGTCCTCAGGGGTCCTATGGCTACACCTTC	CASSPQGSYGYTF
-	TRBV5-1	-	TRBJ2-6	TGCGCCAGCAGCTACCCGGACGGGGGTTTTGGGGCCAACGTCCTGACTTTC	CASSYPDGGFGANVLTF
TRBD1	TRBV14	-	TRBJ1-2	TGTGCCAGCAGCCCAAACAGGGGCCTCATCTATGGCTACACCTTC	CASSPNRGLIYGYTF
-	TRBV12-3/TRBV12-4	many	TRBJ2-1	TGTGCCAGCCGTACCCACGGGTTTGAGCAGTTCTTC	CASRTHGFEQFF
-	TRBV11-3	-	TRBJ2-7	TGTGCCAGCAGCCCAGACCCCGGGGTGCCCTACGAGCAGTACTTC	CASSPDPGVPYEQYF